This entry lists 26 T cell receptor beta chains sequenced from one sample in a study of shared T cell receptors in the human thymus. The repertoire was sequenced with immunoSEQ multiplex PCR; TCRdb's copy has only in-frame clones and lacks some. The table has 600,000 to 900,000 clones, approximately 85% seen once; the top ten hold approximately 0.01%. The same sample was also studied in work on human thymus T cells.

Sequencing was done on a sample of thymocytes. The receptor source for this set is a girl under three years old with a congenital heart defect.

The V call is TRBV5-6, the J call TRBJ2-3; 9 bases agree with TRBD2. This CDR3 region has 18 residues. V lost 3 bases and J lost 0; bases outside the gene matches: 11. Per the germline V gene, CDR1 is SGHDT and CDR2 is YYEEEE. In DNA form, the CDR3 reads TGTGCCAGCAGCTGGGCGAGCGGGGGGCCCTCTAGCACAGATACGCAGTATTTT. Residues: CASSWASGGPSSTDTQYF.

The V and J genes are TRBV25-1 and TRBJ1-5, with a weak D call TRBD1 (6 bases). Germline V gene sequence: CDR1 MGHDK, CDR2 SYGVNS. The CDR3 covers 14 residues. The ends were cut back, 6 bases at V and 3 bases at J, with 12 bases in the middle. The DNA for the CDR3 is TGTGCCAGCAGGGGTGGGGGGGCCAATCAGCCCCAGCATTTT. The encoded protein is CASRGGGANQPQHF.

The CDR3: CASSAPRDFQETQYF. The CDR3 nucleotides read TGTGCCAGCAGCGCCCCCCGGGACTTTCAAGAGACCCAGTACTTC. This chain uses TRBV7-9 with TRBJ2-5, with D possibly being TRBD2 (6 bases). CDR1 is SEHNR, CDR2 FQNEAQ, per germline (reference sequence). V lost 5 bases to trimming and J lost 2 bases, with 15 bases between them. The CDR3 covers 15 residues.

The CDR3: CASSLHRTVISGNTIYF. Written as DNA, the CDR3 is TGTGCCAGCAGCTTGCACAGGACGGTAATCTCTGGAAACACCATATATTTT. The V gene is TRBV5-6, the J gene TRBJ1-3; possibly TRBD1 for D (5 bases). Germline CDR1 SGHDT, CDR2 YYEEEE. The V gene lost 1 base and the J gene lost 0 bases, with 14 bases spanning the gap. CDR3 length: 17 residues.

This clone has only a few counts. The gene calls are TRBV4-1 and TRBJ1-3; 7 bases fit TRBD1. The length of the CDR3 is 15 residues. V was pared by 2 bases and J by 2 bases, with 3 bases of the junction left unmatched. Germline-derived CDR1 and CDR2 are MGHRA and YSYEKL. Written as DNA, the CDR3 is TGCGCCAGCAGCCAACTAGACAGGGCTGGAAACACCATATATTTT. Translation gives CASSQLDRAGNTIYF.

This clone has only a few counts. The V and J genes are TRBV7-9 and TRBJ1-2; D gene unclear. The CDR3 consists of 12 residues. Trimming removed 1 base at V and 6 bases at J, with 6 bases between. The germline gives CDR1 SEHNR, CDR2 FQNEAQ (reference sequence). DNA for the CDR3: TGTGCCAGCAGCTTAGACAAGAATGGCTACACCTTC. Translated: CASSLDKNGYTF.

DNA for the CDR3: TGTGCCAGTATTGGAGAACGGGACAGCCCTAACTATGGCTACACCTTC. This gives the protein CASIGERDSPNYGYTF. This chain joins TRBV19 and TRBJ1-2; 7 bases agree with TRBD1. The germline CDR1 and CDR2 sequences are LNHDA and SQIVND (reference sequence). There are 16 residues in the CDR3. Trimming removed 7 bases from V and 0 bases from J; junction bases left unmatched: 11.

The chain joins TRBV7-2 to TRBJ1-2; 7 bases are a match to TRBD1. The CDR3 totals 18 residues. Germline assignment: CDR1 SGHTA and CDR2 FQGNSA. The V segment lost 2 bases and the J segment 5 bases; nucleotides outside the gene matches: 17. CDR3 coding DNA: TGTGCCAGCAGCTTATGGGGGGATGACACGGACAGGAGGTATGGCTACACCTTC. This translates into CASSLWGDDTDRRYGYTF.

J is TRBJ1-2 and V is TRBV5-1, with D tentatively TRBD1 (6 bases). The ends were cut back, 4 bases at V and 0 bases at J, with 16 bases in the middle. The CDR3 runs 16 residues. The germline V gene encodes CDR1 SGHRS and CDR2 YFSETQ. CDR3 sequence: CASSPGRDKANYGYTF. DNA for the CDR3: TGCGCCAGCAGCCCGGGCCGGGACAAAGCTAACTATGGCTACACCTTC.

The J gene is TRBJ2-1, the V gene TRBV18, with unresolved D. CDR3 length equals 12 residues. V lost 3 bases to trimming and J lost 8 bases, with 8 bases between them. Germline CDR1 and CDR2: KGHSH and LQKENI. As DNA, the CDR3 is TGTGCCAGCTCACCGTGGAGCGATGAGCAGTTCTTC. Amino acids: CASSPWSDEQFF.

This clone was observed a handful of times. Other nucleotide sequences in the sample specify the same CDR3. The chain couples TRBV29-1 to TRBJ2-5; D call uncertain. CDR1 is SQVTM and CDR2 is ANQGSEA in the germline V gene. The length of the CDR3 is 10 residues. Trimming cost V 5 bases and J 2 bases, with 3 bases left between them. The CDR3 is CSVRQETQYF. As DNA, the CDR3 is TGCAGCGTTCGGCAAGAGACCCAGTACTTC.

The chain employs TRBV25-1 and TRBJ1-6; 8 nucleotides line up with TRBD1. This CDR3 has 14 residues. The junction had 6 bases not matched to a gene; V was cut back by 6 bases and J by 8 bases. CDR1 is MGHDK and CDR2 is SYGVNS in the germline V gene. The CDR3 DNA reads as TGTGCCAGCAGCAGGACAGGGAGCCATTCACCCCTCCACTTT. This gives the protein CASSRTGSHSPLHF.

V usage is TRBV5-5 and J usage is TRBJ1-2; 8 bases align to TRBD1. From germline, CDR1 is SGHKS and CDR2 YYEKEE (reference sequence). The CDR3 extends over 15 amino acids. J gave up 3 bases and V 3 bases, and 7 bases lay outside the gene matches. The CDR3: CASSSSPGQDYGYTF. The DNA of the CDR3 is TGTGCCAGCAGCTCTTCACCGGGACAGGACTATGGCTACACCTTC.

The rearrangement uses TRBV7-8 and TRBJ2-2; TRBD1 matches 9 bases. The germline CDR1 and CDR2 sequences are SGHVS and FQNEAQ. The CDR3 runs 15 residues. The J segment lost 3 bases and the V segment lost 4 bases, leaving 3 bases of the junction unmatched. DNA of the CDR3: TGTGCCAGCAGCTGGGGACAGGGAGACACCGGGGAGCTGTTTTTT. Translated, it gives CASSWGQGDTGELFF.

This chain uses TRBV5-1 with TRBJ2-7, with D unresolved. CDR3 length: 14 amino acids. V was trimmed by 1 base and J by 3 bases, leaving 11 bases between them. Germline CDR1 is SGHRS and CDR2 is YFSETQ. CDR3 in DNA: TGCGCCAGCAGCTTGCGACGAGGAGTCTACGAGCAGTACTTC. This encodes CASSLRRGVYEQYF. Variable domain in full (rest from reference TRBV5-1 and TRBJ2-7): KAGVTQTPRYLIKTRGQQVTLSCSPISGHRSVSWYQQTPGQGLQFLFEYFSETQRNKGNFPGRFSGRQFSNSRSEMNVSTLELGDSALYLCASSLRRGVYEQYFGPGTRLTVT.

The chain recombines TRBV9 with TRBJ2-1; TRBD1 matches 10 bases. Losses at the gene ends were 4 bases for V and 4 bases for J; bases not matched to a gene: 14. The CDR3 extends over 18 amino acids. CDR1 and CDR2 from the germline V gene are SGDLS and YYNGEE. CDR3 in amino acids: CASSRTHASGQGYNEQFF. The DNA of the CDR3 is TGTGCCAGCAGCCGCACCCACGCCTCGGGACAGGGGTACAATGAGCAGTTCTTC.

V is TRBV28 and J is TRBJ1-2; D is perhaps TRBD1 (5 bases). This CDR3 contains 13 residues. The ends were cut back, 5 bases at V and 2 bases at J, with 9 bases in the middle. Germline V gene data show CDR1 as MDHEN and CDR2 as SYDVKM. In nucleotides, the CDR3 is TGTGCCAGCAGTCCTCGACAGAACTATGGCTACACCTTC. Translation: CASSPRQNYGYTF.

The chain couples TRBV11-2 to TRBJ2-3, with 16 bases matching TRBD2. Looked up from germline, CDR1 is SGHAT and CDR2 is FQNNGV. CDR3 length: 19 amino acids. V dropped 5 bases and J dropped 1; count of bases not matched to a gene: 9. DNA of the CDR3: TGTGCCAGCAGCCTGGGAGGGACTAGCGGGGGGGTCTGCACAGATACGCAGTATTTT. Residues: CASSLGGTSGGVCTDTQYF.

The genes are TRBV5-1 and TRBJ2-1, with 9 bases fitting TRBD2. Germline CDR1 is SGHRS and CDR2 is YFSETQ. The CDR3 has 15 amino acids. The V and J ends lost 4 bases and 3 bases, in that order; junction bases with no gene match: 5. CDR3: CASSGASGIYNEQFF. CDR3 in DNA: TGCGCCAGCAGCGGGGCTAGCGGGATCTACAATGAGCAGTTCTTC.

The chain links TRBV4-1 to TRBJ1-4; 10 positions match TRBD1. V lost 1 base to trimming and J lost 7 bases; unmatched junction nucleotides: 12. The CDR3 is 18 amino acids. Germline CDR1 and CDR2: MGHRA and YSYEKL. The CDR3 loop is CASSQAIYRRDRGEKLFF. The CDR3 DNA sequence: TGCGCCAGCAGCCAAGCCATCTACCGACGGGACAGGGGTGAAAAACTGTTTTTT.

This clone has more than one count but fewer than ten. The V call is TRBV6-5, the J call TRBJ2-2; possibly TRBD1 for D (6 bases). The germline V and J ends were trimmed by 2 bases and 7 bases, with 14 bases remaining between them. This CDR3 comprises 15 residues. Germline CDR1 MNHEY, CDR2 SVGAGI. The CDR3 protein is CASSYGRGLNGELFF. Here the CDR3 DNA reads TGTGCCAGCAGTTACGGCAGGGGCCTGAACGGGGAGCTGTTTTTT.

The rearrangement joins TRBV4-1 to TRBJ1-1; 7 positions match TRBD1. The CDR3 length is 14 residues. The V gene end was trimmed by 4 bases and the J gene end by 2 bases; junction bases not matched to a gene: 4. The germline V gene has CDR1 MGHRA and CDR2 YSYEKL. The chain's CDR3 is CASSRQGGNTEAFF. The CDR3 DNA is TGCGCCAGCAGCCGACAGGGAGGAAACACTGAAGCTTTCTTT.

As DNA, the CDR3 is TGTGCCAGTAGTCCCTCCGGGACAGGGGGCGTTGAAGCTTTCTTT. Translated, it gives CASSPSGTGGVEAFF. The rearrangement links TRBV19 to TRBJ1-1; 12 bases align to TRBD1. CDR3 size: 15 residues. The V gene's germline CDR1 is LNHDA and CDR2 SQIVND (reference sequence). Trimming removed 5 bases from V and 7 bases from J; junction bases left unmatched: 8.

The V and J genes are TRBV15 and TRBJ2-1, with 11 bases aligning to TRBD2. J lost 5 bases, V lost 5 bases, and 5 bases had no gene match. This CDR3 region has 15 residues. The germline gives CDR1 LNHNV, CDR2 YYDKDF (reference sequence). CDR3 in amino acids: CATSLTSGGHNEQFF. In nucleotides, the CDR3 is TGTGCCACCAGCTTAACTAGCGGGGGCCACAATGAGCAGTTCTTC.

The genes are TRBV2 and TRBJ1-2; a possible D gene is TRBD1 (5 bases). Germline V gives CDR1 SNHLY, CDR2 FYNNEI. The CDR3 is made up of 13 amino acids. V was cut by 6 bases and J by 6 bases, with 14 bases left in between. The CDR3 spells CASSPGRPNGYTF. The CDR3 coding sequence is TGTGCCAGCAGCCCAGGGCGTCCTAATGGCTACACCTTC.

This sequence joins TRBV14 and TRBJ1-1; perhaps TRBD1 as D (5 bases). The V gene's germline CDR1 is SGHDN and CDR2 FVKESK. V lost 4 bases to trimming and J lost 6 bases, with 21 bases between them. The CDR3 contains 16 residues. CDR3 sequence: CASSPFGYWGAAEAFF. In DNA form, the CDR3 reads TGTGCCAGCAGCCCCTTCGGTTACTGGGGCGCGGCTGAAGCTTTCTTT.